The 17 T cell receptor beta chains below come from one sample, sequenced in a study of blood T cell repertoires in COVID-19. The table came from immunoSEQ multiplex PCR; TCRdb's copy has only in-frame clones and leaves some out. Of 150,000 or so clones listed, under 90% were seen once; the top ten hold roughly 20%. The sequenced material came from PBMCs or T cells enriched from blood (not recorded which). The origin of the receptors is a man aged 60 to 69 who had recovered from COVID-19.

This sequence joins TRBV13 and TRBJ1-2; 7 bases agree with TRBD1. The CDR3 runs to 14 residues. V shed 0 bases and J 6 bases; nucleotides not matched to a gene: 4. CDR1 and CDR2 (germline): PRHDT, FYEKMQ (reference sequence). CDR3 in DNA: TGTGCCAGCAGCTTAGGAAGGGGGCAGAATGGCTACACCTTC. Protein product: CASSLGRGQNGYTF.

This rearrangement joins TRBV6-5 to TRBJ1-1; 7 bases are shared with TRBD1. V lost 5 bases to trimming and J lost 4 bases; unmatched junction nucleotides: 4. The germline V gene has CDR1 MNHEY and CDR2 SVGAGI. The CDR3 loop spans 13 amino acids. The CDR3 sequence: CASSQGQFTEAFF. The CDR3 DNA reads TGTGCCAGCAGTCAGGGACAGTTCACTGAAGCTTTCTTT.

This clone came up once. The V gene is TRBV6-1, the J gene TRBJ1-2, with TRBD1 as a possible D gene (5 bases). The CDR3 consists of 14 residues. Germline V lookup: CDR1 MNHNS, CDR2 SASEGT. Trimming took off 3 bases at V and 5 bases at J, with 13 bases between the two ends. The CDR3 DNA sequence: TGTGCCAGCAGTGAGTTAGAAGACAGTTATGGCTACACCTTC. It translates to CASSELEDSYGYTF.

The chain recombines TRBV15 with TRBJ1-5; unclear D gene. The CDR3 is made up of 19 amino acids. V lost 0 bases to trimming and J lost 2 bases, with 20 bases between them. Germline V CDR1 and CDR2: LNHNV, YYDKDF (reference sequence). The CDR3 DNA sequence: TGTGCCACCAGCAGAGACCCTCCCCTTCCAAACAGTCGCAATCAGCCCCAGCATTTT. Translating it yields CATSRDPPLPNSRNQPQHF.

The chain recombines TRBV5-4 with TRBJ2-7; TRBD1 matches 7 bases. Germline CDR1 is SGHNT and CDR2 is YYREEE (reference sequence). The CDR3 extends over 14 amino acids. V lost 3 bases, J lost 5 bases, and 8 bases stayed unmatched. The CDR3 reads CASSSQTGLDEQYF. The CDR3 region has the DNA TGTGCCAGCAGCTCCCAGACAGGGCTCGACGAGCAGTACTTC.

The chain carries TRBV30 and TRBJ1-4; TRBD1 matches at 7 bases. Germline assignment: CDR1 GTSNPN and CDR2 SVGIG (reference sequence). V shed 8 bases and J 8 bases; nucleotides not matched to a gene: 14. This CDR3 is built from 14 residues. CDR3 amino acids: CAIFSQGEGEKLFF. The CDR3 DNA reads as TGTGCCATTTTTTCGCAGGGGGAAGGCGAAAAACTGTTTTTT.

V gene TRBV7-3 combines with J gene TRBJ2-5; TRBD1 matches at 8 bases. Looked up from germline, CDR1 is SGHTA and CDR2 is FQGTGA. The trim removed 8 bases at V and 1 base at J, leaving 3 bases unmatched. The length of the CDR3 is 13 residues. In DNA, the CDR3 is TGTGCCAGCGGACAGGGCCTCCAAGAGACCCAGTACTTC. Translation: CASGQGLQETQYF.

The chain combines TRBV5-6 with TRBJ1-4; perhaps TRBD1 as D (6 bases). With 6 bases removed from V and 8 bases from J, the gap between germline ends came to 17 bases. Looked up from germline, CDR1 is SGHDT and CDR2 is YYEEEE. The CDR3 extends over 14 amino acids. CDR3 nucleotide sequence: TGTGCCAGCATCGAATCAGGGGTTGGGGAAAAACTGTTTTTT. This codes for CASIESGVGEKLFF.

The gene calls are TRBV10-3 and TRBJ2-7; tentative D call: TRBD2 (6 bases). In germline, CDR1 is ENHRY, CDR2 SYGVKD. The CDR3 totals 15 residues. V lost 7 bases, J lost 5 bases, and 21 bases lay in between. The CDR3 DNA follows: TGTGCCATCAAGGCGGGAACGGCCCGGAGCAACGAGCAGTACTTC. Its translation is CAIKAGTARSNEQYF.

This sequence joins TRBV7-3 and TRBJ2-2; perhaps TRBD2 as D (5 bases). Germline V CDR1 and CDR2: SGHTA, FQGTGA. The CDR3 has 16 amino acids. The V end lost 5 bases, the J end lost 2 bases, and 15 bases lay between the germline ends. CDR3 protein: CASSPSAGVNTGELFF. CDR3 DNA: TGTGCCAGCAGCCCCTCGGCGGGTGTCAACACCGGGGAGCTGTTTTTT.

CDR3 in DNA: TGTGCCGTCCAGTACACCCTTGACTCCTACGAGCAGTACTTC. Translating gives CAVQYTLDSYEQYF. V usage is TRBV6-5 and J usage is TRBJ2-7; no clear D. The CDR3 length is 14 residues. V dropped 11 bases and J dropped 0 bases, with 17 bases sitting between them. Germline CDR1 MNHEY, CDR2 SVGAGI.

The genes are TRBV9 and TRBJ1-6; D unresolved. From germline, CDR1 is SGDLS and CDR2 YYNGEE. The CDR3 length is 16 residues. Deletions cut 4 bases from V and 2 bases from J, with 13 bases between. The CDR3 here is CASSLTDTTYNSPLHF. Written as DNA, the CDR3 is TGTGCCAGCAGCTTGACGGATACTACCTATAATTCACCCCTCCACTTT.

The V and J genes are TRBV2 and TRBJ2-1; D may be TRBD2 (5 bases). V dropped 2 bases and J dropped 6 bases, with 11 bases sitting between them. The CDR3 runs 14 residues. Germline V gene sequence: CDR1 SNHLY, CDR2 FYNNEI. The CDR3 region is CASSEPPSTNEQFF. CDR3 DNA: TGTGCCAGCAGTGAACCCCCTAGCACCAATGAGCAGTTCTTC.

This clone came up a few times. Distinct nucleotide sequences in the sample also encode this CDR3. The chain recombines TRBV12-3 or TRBV12-4 with TRBJ2-7; 9 bases agree with TRBD1. The CDR3 is made up of 13 amino acids. V shed 4 bases and J 6 bases; nucleotides not matched to a gene: 4. DNA of the CDR3: TGTGCCAGCAGTTCCGGGACAGGGCGCGAGCAGTACTTC. This sequence encodes CASSSGTGREQYF.

The CDR3 DNA is TGTGCCAGCAGCCAAGATCCTAGGGGCCGCACGGATGGCTACACCTTC. This gives the protein CASSQDPRGRTDGYTF. The chain is built from TRBV14 and TRBJ1-2, with D possibly being TRBD1 (5 bases). The CDR3 extends over 16 amino acids. Germline assignment: CDR1 SGHDN and CDR2 FVKESK. The V end lost 0 bases, the J end lost 6 bases, and 17 bases lay between the germline ends.

This chain connects TRBV19 to TRBJ2-7; possibly TRBD2 for D (6 bases). This CDR3 comprises 14 residues. V was shortened by 5 bases and J by 5 bases, with 16 bases between the two germline ends. Germline V gene sequence: CDR1 LNHDA, CDR2 SQIVND (reference sequence). The CDR3 nucleotides read TGTGCCAGTAGTCTCCGGGACTCATCAGACGAGCAGTACTTC. Encoded protein: CASSLRDSSDEQYF.

The rearrangement links TRBV7-9 to TRBJ2-3; 8 bases agree with TRBD1. This CDR3 region has 15 residues. V trimming: 4 bases; J trimming: 2 bases; junction bases outside the gene matches: 5. Germline-derived CDR1 and CDR2 are SEHNR and FQNEAQ (reference sequence). This CDR3 reads CASSSGQGHTDTQYF. In DNA, the CDR3 is TGTGCCAGCAGCTCTGGACAGGGCCACACAGATACGCAGTATTTT.